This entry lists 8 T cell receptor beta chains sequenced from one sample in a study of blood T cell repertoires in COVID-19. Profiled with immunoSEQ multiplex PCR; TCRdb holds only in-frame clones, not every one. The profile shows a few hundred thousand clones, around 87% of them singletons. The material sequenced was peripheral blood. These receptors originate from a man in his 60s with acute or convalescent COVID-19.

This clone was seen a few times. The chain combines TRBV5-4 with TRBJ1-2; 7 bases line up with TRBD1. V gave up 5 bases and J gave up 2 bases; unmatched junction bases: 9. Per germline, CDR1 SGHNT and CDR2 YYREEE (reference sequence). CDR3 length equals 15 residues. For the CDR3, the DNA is TGTGCCAGCAGTCCAGGGGGAAGGGTGAACTATGGCTACACCTTC. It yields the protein CASSPGGRVNYGYTF.

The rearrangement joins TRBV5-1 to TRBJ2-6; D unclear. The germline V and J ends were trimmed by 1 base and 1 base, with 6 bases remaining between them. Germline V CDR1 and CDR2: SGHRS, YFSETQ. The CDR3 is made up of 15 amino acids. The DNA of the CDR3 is TGCGCCAGCAGCTTGCCCGGGTCTGGGGCCAACGTCCTGACTTTC. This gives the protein CASSLPGSGANVLTF.

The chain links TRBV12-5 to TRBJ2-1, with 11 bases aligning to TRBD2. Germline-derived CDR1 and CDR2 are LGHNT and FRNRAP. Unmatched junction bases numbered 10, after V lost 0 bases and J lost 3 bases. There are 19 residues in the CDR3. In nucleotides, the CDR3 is TGTGCTAGTGGTTTGGTACTGACTAGCGGGGCGAGTTACTACAATGAGCAGTTCTTC. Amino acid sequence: CASGLVLTSGASYYNEQFF.

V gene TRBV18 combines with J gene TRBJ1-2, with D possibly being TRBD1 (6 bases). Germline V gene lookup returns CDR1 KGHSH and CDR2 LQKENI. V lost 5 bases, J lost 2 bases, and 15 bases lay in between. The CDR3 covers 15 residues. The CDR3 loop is CASSRTGGGNYGYTF. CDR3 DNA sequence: TGTGCCAGCTCAAGGACGGGAGGGGGAAACTATGGCTACACCTTC.

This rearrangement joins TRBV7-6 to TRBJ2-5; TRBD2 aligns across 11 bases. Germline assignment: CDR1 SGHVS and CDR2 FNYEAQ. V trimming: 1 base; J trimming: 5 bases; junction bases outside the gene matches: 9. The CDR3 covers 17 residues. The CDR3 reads CASSLGIAGGPQETQYF. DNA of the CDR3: TGTGCCAGCAGCTTAGGAATAGCGGGGGGGCCGCAGGAGACCCAGTACTTC.

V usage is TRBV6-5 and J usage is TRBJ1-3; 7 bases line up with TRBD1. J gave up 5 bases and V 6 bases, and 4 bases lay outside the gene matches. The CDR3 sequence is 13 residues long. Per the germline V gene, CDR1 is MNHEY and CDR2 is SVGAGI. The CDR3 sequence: CASRPGQRNTIYF. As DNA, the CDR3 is TGTGCCAGCAGACCGGGACAGCGAAACACCATATATTTT.

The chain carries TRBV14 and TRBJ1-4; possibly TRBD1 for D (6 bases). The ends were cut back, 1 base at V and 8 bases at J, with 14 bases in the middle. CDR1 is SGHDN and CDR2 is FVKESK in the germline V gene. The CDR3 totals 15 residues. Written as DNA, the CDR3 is TGTGCCAGCAGCCAAGTGACAGGTCGTCAAGAAAAACTGTTTTTT. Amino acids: CASSQVTGRQEKLFF.

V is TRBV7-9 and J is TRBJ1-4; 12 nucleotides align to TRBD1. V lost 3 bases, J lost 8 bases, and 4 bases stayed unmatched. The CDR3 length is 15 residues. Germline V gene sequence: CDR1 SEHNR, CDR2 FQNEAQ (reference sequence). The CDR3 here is CASSFTGTGGEKLFF. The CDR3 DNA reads TGTGCCAGCAGCTTCACCGGGACAGGGGGCGAAAAACTGTTTTTT.